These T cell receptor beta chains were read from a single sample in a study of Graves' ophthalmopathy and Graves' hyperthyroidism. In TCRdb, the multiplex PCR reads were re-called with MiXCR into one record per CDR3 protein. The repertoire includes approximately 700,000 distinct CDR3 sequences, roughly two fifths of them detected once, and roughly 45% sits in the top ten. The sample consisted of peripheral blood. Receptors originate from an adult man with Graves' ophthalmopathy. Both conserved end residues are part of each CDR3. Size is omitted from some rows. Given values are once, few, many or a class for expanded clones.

CDR3: CSVVLSGLSNQPQHF
V: TRBV29-1
length: 15
size: many

CDR3: CASRRGRGNTGELFF
V: TRBV2
length: 15
size: few

CDR3: CASSFEDRNQPQHF
V: TRBV5-1
length: 14
size: -

CDR3: CASRRTGGIDTIYF
V: TRBV12-3/TRBV12-4
length: 14
size: -

CDR3: CASSRSGRGVPGANVLTF
V: TRBV7-2
length: 18
size: -

CDR3: CASSSQGGNSPLHF
V: TRBV7-9
length: 14
size: many

CDR3: CASSEYGLGKLFF
V: TRBV2
length: 13
size: -

CDR3: CASSETGGDDEQYF
V: TRBV9
length: 14
size: few

CDR3: CASMGQGVGGSYEQYF
V: TRBV19
length: 16
size: -

CDR3: CSVLGERKLFF
V: TRBV29-1
length: 11
size: many

CDR3: CASRAGTGTLFF
V: TRBV7-9
length: 12
size: -

CDR3: CASSPVGGRSYEQYF
V: TRBV7-2
length: 15
size: -

CDR3: CASSSLLGDYGYTF
V: TRBV11-2
length: 14
size: -

CDR3: CSAPWGNEKLFF
V: TRBV20-1
length: 12
size: -

CDR3: CSVPLYPPETQYF
V: TRBV29-1
length: 13
size: -

CDR3: CATSDPGTSGRYQETQYF
V: TRBV24-1
length: 18
size: -

CDR3: CSLVGRGRDEQYF
V: TRBV29-1
length: 13
size: -

CDR3: CASSLRTTNTGELFF
V: TRBV25-1
length: 15
size: -

CDR3: CASSRWTGGAYGYTF
V: TRBV14
length: 15
size: many

CDR3: CATSSGSGITDTQYF
V: TRBV15
length: 15
size: -

CDR3: CASSSGLAGGVETQYF
V: TRBV11-2
length: 16
size: few

CDR3: CASSLVGVGELFF
V: TRBV11-2
length: 13
size: few

CDR3: CASSYRGDNSPLHF
V: TRBV2
length: 14
size: few

CDR3: CASSLTRQGYSHEQYF
V: TRBV11-2
length: 16
size: -

CDR3: CASRGTVLHLLSYGYTF
V: TRBV9
length: 17
size: -

CDR3: CASSPRQTYGGELFF
V: TRBV2
length: 15
size: few

CDR3: CASSGLAGKGTGEQYF
V: TRBV7-9
length: 16
size: -

CDR3: CASSFDGGPQETQYF
V: TRBV7-9
length: 15
size: -

CDR3: CASSSHSGGQETQYF
V: TRBV7-9
length: 15
size: few

CDR3: CASSLVGRDYEQYF
V: TRBV7-8
length: 14
size: few

CDR3: CASSRTGTGESPQHF
V: TRBV24-1
length: 15
size: -

CDR3: CASSLSGGWAEAFF
V: TRBV15
length: 14
size: -

CDR3: CASGTGLLVGGNYGYTF
V: TRBV7-9
length: 17
size: -

CDR3: CATGLPGMSTGGTEAFF
V: TRBV19
length: 17
size: few